The next 30 T cell receptor beta chains were all read from a single sample in a study of blood T cell repertoires in COVID-19. Generated by immunoSEQ multiplex PCR, the TCRdb table keeps only in-frame clones and is missing some. The sample lists approximately 85,000 clones; 85% to 90% were seen once. The specimen was peripheral blood. These TCRs come from a woman over 75 in a cohort sampled during active or convalescent COVID-19.

The gene calls are TRBV5-1 and TRBJ2-3; D ambiguous. The CDR3 covers 14 residues. Trimming took off 5 bases at V and 0 bases at J, with 10 bases between the two ends. Germline values: CDR1 SGHRS, CDR2 YFSETQ. The chain's CDR3 is CASSYTSSTDTQYF. In DNA, the CDR3 is TGCGCCAGCAGTTATACTTCTAGCACAGATACGCAGTATTTT. The entire variable domain, with the rest obtained from reference TRBV5-1 and TRBJ2-3, is as follows: KAGVTQTPRYLIKTRGQQVTLSCSPISGHRSVSWYQQTPGQGLQFLFEYFSETQRNKGNFPGRFSGRQFSNSRSEMNVSTLELGDSALYLCASSYTSSTDTQYFGPGTRLTVL.

J is TRBJ1-6 and V is TRBV30, with a weak D call TRBD1 (5 bases). From germline, CDR1 is GTSNPN and CDR2 SVGIG (reference sequence). The CDR3 consists of 14 residues. V was pared by 3 bases and J by 8 bases, with 14 bases between. The CDR3 coding sequence is TGTGCCTGGAGCATTGGGGGGTACGATTCACCCCTCCACTTT. This translates into CAWSIGGYDSPLHF.

CDR3 nucleotide sequence: TGTGCCAGCAGCTTGGTGTTGGCGGGCCCTAGCACAGATACGCAGTATTTT. It translates to CASSLVLAGPSTDTQYF. This sequence joins TRBV5-4 and TRBJ2-3, with a tentative D call TRBD2 (5 bases). Trimming removed 0 bases from V and 0 bases from J, with 14 bases in between. CDR1 and CDR2 from the germline V gene are SGHNT and YYREEE (reference sequence). This CDR3 contains 17 residues.

This chain joins TRBV21-1 and TRBJ1-6; the DNA was not compared with TRBD1, the D call given in the table. TRBV21-1 is shown as a pseudogene. This CDR3 is 15 amino acids long. The CDR3 reads CASSKSRTGNSPLHF. The CDR3 DNA is TGTGCCAGCAGCAAATCCAGGACAGGGAATTCACCCCTCCACTTT.

This clone was found once. The CDR3 reads CASNYGANVLTF. The CDR3 DNA reads TGTGCCAGCAATTATGGGGCCAACGTCCTGACTTTC. V is TRBV2 and J is TRBJ2-6; D gene unclear. Trimming cost V 7 bases and J 3 bases, with 4 bases left between them. Germline V CDR1 and CDR2: SNHLY, FYNNEI. This CDR3 spans 12 amino acids.

This chain connects TRBV9 to TRBJ2-3; D ambiguous. The CDR3 consists of 13 residues. V dropped 1 base and J dropped 0 bases, with 3 bases sitting between them. CDR1 and CDR2 from the germline V gene are SGDLS and YYNGEE. The CDR3 reads CASSVLSTDTQYF. CDR3 nucleotides: TGTGCCAGCAGCGTACTTAGCACAGATACGCAGTATTTT. Full variable domain (remainder filled in from reference TRBV9 and TRBJ2-3): DSGVTQTPKHLITATGQRVTLRCSPRSGDLSVYWYQQSLDQGLQFLIQYYNGEERAKGNILERFSAQQFPDLHSELNLSSLELGDSALYFCASSVLSTDTQYFGPGTRLTVL.

This clone has a single count. The V call is TRBV19, the J call TRBJ1-6; no clear D gene. V lost 6 bases, J lost 7 bases, and 10 bases lay in between. The CDR3 sequence is 13 residues long. From germline, CDR1 is LNHDA and CDR2 SQIVND (reference sequence). The CDR3 bases are TGTGCCAGTAGGGTCGATAGAAATTCACCCCTCCACTTT. Translation: CASRVDRNSPLHF.

This clone was seen a few times. In nucleotides, the CDR3 is TGTGCCAGCAGACAGGGTAATTCACCCCTCCACTTT. Its protein is CASRQGNSPLHF. This chain uses TRBV6-5 with TRBJ1-6; maybe TRBD1 (6 bases). The CDR3 totals 12 residues. The germline V gene has CDR1 MNHEY and CDR2 SVGAGI. V lost 6 bases and J lost 6, with 6 bases in between.

The J gene is TRBJ2-3, the V gene TRBV5-4; a weak D match, TRBD2 (6 bases). This CDR3 has 15 residues. Germline values: CDR1 SGHNT, CDR2 YYREEE (reference sequence). Trimming removed 0 bases at V and 5 bases at J, with 13 bases between. The CDR3 coding sequence is TGTGCCAGCAGCTTGGCTAATGGGAGGCGAGATACGCAGTATTTT. Its protein is CASSLANGRRDTQYF. Using reference TRBV5-4 and TRBJ2-3 for the parts outside the CDR3, the full variable domain is ETGVTQSPTHLIKTRGQQVTLRCSSQSGHNTVSWYQQALGQGPQFIFQYYREEENGRGNFPPRFSGLQFPNYSSELNVNALELDDSALYLCASSLANGRRDTQYFGPGTRLTVL.

The gene calls are TRBV3-1 (or the pseudogene TRBV3-2) and TRBJ2-2; 8 bases are shared with TRBD2. The CDR3 is made up of 16 amino acids. V lost 2 bases, J lost 4 bases, and 6 bases stayed unmatched. Germline V gives CDR1 LGHDT, CDR2 YNNKEL (reference sequence). CDR3 DNA sequence: TGTGCCAGCAGCCAAACTAGCGGAGGGTCCACCGGGGAGCTGTTTTTT. Translated: CASSQTSGGSTGELFF.

This clone was detected once. The chain recombines TRBV5-1 with TRBJ1-2; 7 nucleotides line up with TRBD1. Germline V gene lookup returns CDR1 SGHRS and CDR2 YFSETQ. The V gene end was trimmed by 3 bases and the J gene end by 2 bases; junction bases not matched to a gene: 4. The CDR3 loop spans 14 amino acids. The CDR3 loop is CASSSGTANYGYTF. The CDR3 nucleotides read TGCGCCAGCAGCTCCGGGACAGCGAACTATGGCTACACCTTC.

The chain employs TRBV29-1 and TRBJ1-2; a possible D gene is TRBD1 (6 bases). Trimming stripped 2 bases from V and 5 bases from J, with 18 bases between. This CDR3 has 15 residues. Germline loops: CDR1 SQVTM, CDR2 ANQGSEA. The CDR3: CSVERGWQGMYGYTF. CDR3 nucleotide sequence: TGCAGCGTTGAACGAGGGTGGCAGGGGATGTATGGCTACACCTTC.

Remarks on this clone: The same CDR3 arises from other DNA sequences in this sample as well. The rearrangement uses TRBV5-1 and TRBJ1-1; possibly TRBD1 for D (6 bases). The CDR3 length is 14 residues. The V gene's germline CDR1 is SGHRS and CDR2 YFSETQ. V was trimmed by 1 base and J by 0 bases, leaving 7 bases between them. This chain's CDR3 is CASSLTGMNTEAFF. The CDR3 bases are TGCGCCAGCAGCTTGACAGGGATGAACACTGAAGCTTTCTTT.

The chain employs TRBV10-1 and TRBJ1-2; 7 bases fit TRBD1. The CDR3 length is 14 residues. The germline gives CDR1 WNHNN, CDR2 SYGVQD (reference sequence). Germline trimming cut 0 bases from V and 6 bases from J; bases unmatched to any gene: 4. This CDR3 reads CASSESTGSHGYTF. The CDR3 DNA follows: TGCGCCAGCAGTGAGTCGACAGGGTCCCATGGCTACACCTTC.

V gene TRBV5-4 combines with J gene TRBJ1-2; no clear D. Germline V lookup: CDR1 SGHNT, CDR2 YYREEE (reference sequence). The CDR3 covers 15 residues. V dropped 4 bases and J dropped 0 bases, with 13 bases sitting between them. The CDR3 coding sequence is TGTGCCAGCAGCAGAAAAGTAGGAGCTAACTATGGCTACACCTTC. Translating gives CASSRKVGANYGYTF.

The chain uses TRBV23-1 and TRBJ2-7; a weak D match, TRBD1 (6 bases). Being an ORF, TRBV23-1 has a function that is uncertain. Trimming pared 0 bases from V and 7 bases from J, leaving 19 bases between. The CDR3 contains 16 residues. The CDR3 coding sequence is TGCGCCAGCAGTCAATCGTTAGAACAGGGAGTAAATGAGCAGTACTTC. Translation gives CASSQSLEQGVNEQYF.

Written as DNA, the CDR3 is TGTGCCAGCAGTGAGACAGTTAACTATGGCTACACCTTC. Protein product: CASSETVNYGYTF. The J gene is TRBJ1-2, the V gene TRBV2; maybe TRBD1 (5 bases). The length of the CDR3 is 13 residues. Per the germline V gene, CDR1 is SNHLY and CDR2 is FYNNEI. Trimming took off 3 bases at V and 1 base at J, with 6 bases between the two ends.

The genes are TRBV18 and TRBJ1-3; D not resolved. The V end lost 0 bases, the J end lost 4 bases, and 10 bases lay between the germline ends. From germline, CDR1 is KGHSH and CDR2 LQKENI. This CDR3 contains 15 residues. The CDR3 sequence: CASSPPGGLGNTIYF. CDR3 nucleotide sequence: TGTGCCAGCTCACCACCGGGTGGGCTAGGAAACACCATATATTTT.

The V gene is TRBV2, the J gene TRBJ1-2, with 7 bases matching TRBD1. Germline V gives CDR1 SNHLY, CDR2 FYNNEI. This CDR3 is 15 amino acids long. The J segment lost 2 bases and the V segment lost 1 base, leaving 4 bases of the junction unmatched. CDR3 coding DNA: TGTGCCAGCAGTGAAGGGGACAGTAAAAACTATGGCTACACCTTC. Translation gives CASSEGDSKNYGYTF. Drawing the rest from reference TRBV2 and TRBJ1-2, the complete variable domain is EPEVTQTPSHQVTQMGQEVILRCVPISNHLYFYWYRQILGQKVEFLVSFYNNEISEKSEIFDDQFSVERPDGSNFTLKIRSTKLEDSAMYFCASSEGDSKNYGYTFGSGTRLTVV.

This chain links TRBV30 with TRBJ1-2; possible D gene TRBD1, 5 bases. Deletions cut 0 bases from V and 4 bases from J, with 12 bases between. Germline lookup yields CDR1 GTSNPN and CDR2 SVGIG (reference sequence). The CDR3 length is 14 residues. The CDR3 DNA reads as TGTGCCTGGAGTGTACGGGGGGAGGGCTATGGCTACACCTTC. It is translated as CAWSVRGEGYGYTF.

Comment on this clone: Other DNA variants within this sample encode the same CDR3. The V call is TRBV18, the J call TRBJ1-5; a weak D match, TRBD1 (6 bases). Germline CDR1 and CDR2: KGHSH and LQKENI. The CDR3 spans 15 residues. Trimming removed 3 bases from V and 4 bases from J, with 13 bases in between. CDR3 protein: CASSPPGQVNQPQHF. The DNA of the CDR3 is TGTGCCAGCTCACCCCCGGGACAAGTAAATCAGCCCCAGCATTTT.

The chain recombines TRBV5-1 with TRBJ2-1, with TRBD1 identical over 10 bases. Germline CDR1 SGHRS, CDR2 YFSETQ. The J segment lost 6 bases and the V segment lost 7 bases, leaving 10 bases of the junction unmatched. There are 15 residues in the CDR3. As DNA, the CDR3 is TGCGCCAGCCGACAGGGGGCGCAGATCTCCAATGAGCAGTTCTTC. Protein: CASRQGAQISNEQFF.

This clone showed up just a few times. The chain carries TRBV7-8 and TRBJ2-2, with 15 bases fitting TRBD2. CDR3 length: 16 residues. Germline values: CDR1 SGHVS, CDR2 FQNEAQ. V lost 5 bases and J lost 7; bases outside the gene matches: 5. DNA of the CDR3: TGTGCCAGCAGCCCGGGACTAGCGGGAGGAAACGGGGAGCTGTTTTTT. It translates to CASSPGLAGGNGELFF.

This chain joins TRBV18 and TRBJ2-5, with 8 positions matching TRBD1. The V gene's germline CDR1 is KGHSH and CDR2 LQKENI. The length of the CDR3 is 14 residues. V lost 3 bases and J lost 2; bases outside the gene matches: 2. The CDR3 protein is CASSPGTGQETQYF. The DNA of the CDR3 is TGTGCCAGCTCACCCGGGACAGGACAAGAGACCCAGTACTTC.

The rearrangement joins TRBV3-1 (or the pseudogene TRBV3-2) to TRBJ1-1; D not certain. CDR3 length: 14 residues. Trimming pared 1 base from V and 0 bases from J, leaving 6 bases between. The germline V gene has CDR1 LGHDT and CDR2 YNNKEL (reference sequence). CDR3 sequence reads: CASSQATLNTEAFF. CDR3 DNA: TGTGCCAGCAGCCAAGCCACATTGAACACTGAAGCTTTCTTT.

J is TRBJ2-7 and V is TRBV9, with TRBD2 matching 7 bases. The length of the CDR3 is 13 residues. Germline V gene data show CDR1 as SGDLS and CDR2 as YYNGEE. V shed 0 bases, J shed 7 bases, and the junction held 4 bases outside the gene matches. Here the CDR3 DNA reads TGTGCCAGCAGCGTAGAGGAAGCGGGAGAGCAGTACGTC. Residues: CASSVEEAGEQYV.

The rearrangement joins TRBV7-6 to TRBJ1-3; 8 bases are a match to TRBD1. CDR1 is SGHVS and CDR2 is FNYEAQ in the germline V gene. Trimming removed 5 bases from V and 4 bases from J; junction bases left unmatched: 4. The CDR3 covers 14 residues. CDR3 protein: CASSTRDRGNTIYF. CDR3 coding DNA: TGTGCCAGCAGCACAAGGGACAGGGGAAACACCATATATTTT.

The table lists this clone with a count of one. V gene TRBV7-9 combines with J gene TRBJ1-3; the D is unclear. CDR1 SEHNR and CDR2 FQNEAQ come from the germline V gene (reference sequence). The V and J ends lost 1 base and 0 bases respectively, with 7 bases between them. The CDR3 is made up of 15 amino acids. The CDR3 spells CASSLVAVSGNTIYF. In DNA, the CDR3 is TGTGCCAGCAGCTTAGTAGCAGTCTCTGGAAACACCATATATTTT.

The chain carries TRBV5-4 and TRBJ1-2; D not resolved. The V gene's germline CDR1 is SGHNT and CDR2 YYREEE (reference sequence). Trimming shortened V by 0 bases and J by 7 bases, and 16 bases separated the two germline ends. The CDR3 extends over 15 amino acids. CDR3 nucleotides: TGTGCCAGCAGCTTGGAATCCAGTTTAGCCGGTGGCTACACCTTC. This translates into CASSLESSLAGGYTF.

V gene TRBV10-3 combines with J gene TRBJ2-1, with 10 bases matching TRBD1. The CDR3 is 15 amino acids. V shed 6 bases and J 5 bases; nucleotides not matched to a gene: 7. CDR1 is ENHRY, CDR2 SYGVKD, per germline. CDR3 sequence: CAISDRDRGDNEQFF. The CDR3 DNA follows: TGTGCCATCAGCGACCGGGACAGGGGCGACAATGAGCAGTTCTTC.